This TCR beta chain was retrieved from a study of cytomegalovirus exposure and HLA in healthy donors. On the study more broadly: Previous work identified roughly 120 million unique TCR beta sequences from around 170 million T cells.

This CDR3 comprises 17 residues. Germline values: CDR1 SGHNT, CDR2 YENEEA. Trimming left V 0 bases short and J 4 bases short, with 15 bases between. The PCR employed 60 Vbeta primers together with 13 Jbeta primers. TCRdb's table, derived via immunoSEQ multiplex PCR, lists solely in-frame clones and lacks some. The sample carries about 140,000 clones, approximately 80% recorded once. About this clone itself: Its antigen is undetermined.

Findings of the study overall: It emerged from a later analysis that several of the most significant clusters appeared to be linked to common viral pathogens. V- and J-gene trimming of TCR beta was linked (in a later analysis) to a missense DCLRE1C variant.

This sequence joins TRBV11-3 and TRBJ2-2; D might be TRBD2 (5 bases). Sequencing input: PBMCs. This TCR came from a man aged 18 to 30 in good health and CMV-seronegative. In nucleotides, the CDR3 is TGTGCCAGCAGCTTAGATGGGCGGGTAATGAGCACCGGGGAGCTGTTTTTT. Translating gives CASSLDGRVMSTGELFF.